The rows below give T cell receptor beta chains drawn from one sample of a study of blood T cell repertoires in COVID-19. Only in-frame clones appear in the TCRdb table, and some are missing; sequencing was by immunoSEQ multiplex PCR. There are some 120,000 clones in the sample; about 80% occur only once, and about a sixth lies in the top ten. Input material: peripheral blood. These receptors were taken from a woman between 45 and 65 years old with acute or convalescent COVID-19. Both conserved end residues are part of each CDR3. A D gene is named only where the DNA matches it firmly. Part of the rows lack a size; the others show once, few, many or a class for expanded clones.

DNA: TGTGCCAGCCAAGCGGGGGGCAATGAGCAGTTCTTC
CDR3: CASQAGGNEQFF
size: -
D: TRBD2
V: TRBV10-3
length: 12
J: TRBJ2-1

DNA: TGTGCCTGGAGTGTTTCTCGGACTAGCGGGGGATGGACAGATACGCAGTATTTT
CDR3: CAWSVSRTSGGWTDTQYF
size: -
D: TRBD2
V: TRBV30
length: 18
J: TRBJ2-3

DNA: TGTGCCAGCAGGGCGGGTAGCGGGGGAACCTACGAGCAGTACTTC
CDR3: CASRAGSGGTYEQYF
size: -
D: TRBD2
V: TRBV6-5
length: 15
J: TRBJ2-7

DNA: TGTGCCAGCAGCTTAGCCTGGGACAGGAACACTGAAGCTTTCTTT
CDR3: CASSLAWDRNTEAFF
size: -
D: TRBD1
V: TRBV7-2
length: 15
J: TRBJ1-1

DNA: TGCGCCAGCAGCGGTGGACAGACCACCGGGGAGCTGTTTTTT
CDR3: CASSGGQTTGELFF
size: few
D: -
V: TRBV5-1
length: 14
J: TRBJ2-2

DNA: TGCGCCAGCAGCTTGCAGGAGAACACTGAAGCTTTCTTT
CDR3: CASSLQENTEAFF
size: -
D: -
V: TRBV5-1
length: 13
J: TRBJ1-1

DNA: TGTGCCAGTAGTGGACAGGGAGGGGGCTATGGCTACACCTTC
CDR3: CASSGQGGGYGYTF
size: -
D: TRBD1
V: TRBV19
length: 14
J: TRBJ1-2

DNA: TGCGCCAGCAGCCCCGGAGACAGGGTCCGTGACAATCAGCCCCAGCATTTT
CDR3: CASSPGDRVRDNQPQHF
size: once
D: TRBD1
V: TRBV5-1
length: 17
J: TRBJ1-5

DNA: TGTGCCAGCAGCGCTGAAGGGACAGGGGACTACGAGCAGTACTTC
CDR3: CASSAEGTGDYEQYF
size: -
D: TRBD1
V: TRBV9
length: 15
J: TRBJ2-7

DNA: TGTGCCAGCCCTGGACAGACAACTAATGAAAAACTGTTTTTT
CDR3: CASPGQTTNEKLFF
size: once
D: -
V: TRBV18
length: 14
J: TRBJ1-4

DNA: TGTGCCAGCAGTGAATCTTCCGGTCGTAGAGCCACCATATATTTT
CDR3: CASSESSGRRATIYF
size: -
D: -
V: TRBV2
length: 15
J: TRBJ1-3

DNA: TGTGCCAGCAGCCTACAGGGGGCTCTAAGTGAAGCTTTCTTT
CDR3: CASSLQGALSEAFF
size: few
D: TRBD1
V: TRBV3-1/TRBV3-2
length: 14
J: TRBJ1-1

DNA: TGTGCCACCAGTGATTTGCGGGACAGGAGAGAGACCCAGTACTTC
CDR3: CATSDLRDRRETQYF
size: -
D: TRBD1
V: TRBV24-1
length: 15
J: TRBJ2-5

DNA: TGTGCCAGCAGCCGCGCGACAGGGGCCTACGAGCAGTACTTC
CDR3: CASSRATGAYEQYF
size: -
D: TRBD1
V: TRBV6-5
length: 14
J: TRBJ2-7

DNA: TGTGCCAGCAGCCCAGGAGGCATTCAGTACTTC
CDR3: CASSPGGIQYF
size: -
D: -
V: TRBV9
length: 11
J: TRBJ2-4

DNA: TGTGCCAGCAGCAAACAAGGGACAGGGAGGAGGTTCAAAAACATTCAGTACTTC
CDR3: CASSKQGTGRRFKNIQYF
size: -
D: -
V: TRBV21-1
length: 18
J: TRBJ2-4